The source of this T cell receptor (beta chain) is a study of T cell responses to AZD1222 COVID-19 vaccine. Whole-study findings and limits: Nearly half of spike-specific TCRs reportedly target unmutated variant regions. A mostly white British donor set with more females was recruited, and clonal diversity was possibly underestimated. Just six AZD1222 recipients were seropositive at baseline.

Notes on this clone: Its matching antigen is unknown.

CDR3 length: 13 residues. Germline V gene lookup returns CDR1 SNHLY and CDR2 FYNNEI. V was clipped by 2 bases and J by 7 bases; unmatched bases: 3. Only in-frame clones appear in the TCRdb table, and some are missing; sequencing was by immunoSEQ multiplex PCR. The data show 140,000 to 150,000 clones, with about 90% seen just once and 5.2% held by the top ten. This chain connects TRBV2 to TRBJ2-5, with 8 bases aligning to TRBD1. The sequence was obtained from an adult in good health. The sequencing here drew on peripheral blood, taken on day 0 of AZD1222 vaccination. The DNA of the CDR3 is TGTGCCAGCAGTGAATGGACAGGGAGGACCCAGTACTTC. Translating it yields CASSEWTGRTQYF.